This T cell receptor (beta chain) appears in the sequencing data of a study of T cells after yellow fever vaccination. Trimming shortened V by 10 bases and J by 7 bases, and 20 bases separated the two germline ends. Germline-derived CDR1 and CDR2 are SGHAT and FQNNGV. The CDR3 length is 14 residues. Many counts were recorded for this clonotype. Its antigen remains unknown. The study's findings and limits: In FACS-sorted repertoires, abundant clonotypes from the bulk population could appear as contaminants.

Each CDR3 protein is one row after TCRdb ran MiXCR on the 5' RACE reads. Found here are a few hundred thousand distinct CDR3 sequences, over 15% of them singletons; the top ten hold 15% to 20%. V usage is TRBV11-2 and J usage is TRBJ2-1; D not certain. The sequence was obtained from a man between 18 and 35 years old who received the YFV17D yellow fever vaccine. The starting material was PBMCs, obtained before the yellow fever booster vaccination. The CDR3: CATSPEILGNEQFF. As DNA, the CDR3 is TGTGCCACCTCGCCCGAGATCTTAGGGAATGAGCAGTTCTTC. The complete variable domain, with remaining parts taken from reference TRBV11-2 and TRBJ2-1, reads EAGVAQSPRYKIIEKRQSVAFWCNPISGHATLYWYQQILGQGPKLLIQFQNNGVVDDSQLPKDRFSAERLKGVDSTLKIQPAKLEDSAVYLCATSPEILGNEQFFGPGTRLTVL.